This TCR beta chain was documented in a study of human T cells and chemical hapten exposure. About the research overall: On about 2 cm by about 2 cm of upper inner arm skin, sensitization was performed with 2% DPC. Once 0.01% DPC had been applied to the upper back by patch test, readings were taken at 6 days.

Study conclusions and caveats: It was expanded TCRs that formed significantly more large CDR3 similarity clusters than controls did.

With regard to this clonotype: Its cognate antigen is unknown.

A single record per CDR3 protein comes from TCRdb applying MiXCR to the RACE reads. Seen here are just under 350,000 distinct CDR3 sequences, under 9% observed once, and the top ten hold 7.5% to 9%. As to time point: patch test 1, 2 weeks after DPC sensitization. Noted treatment: therapeutic diphenylcyclopropenone sensitization with weekly scalp DPC. Each patch test followed a blood draw. The V gene's germline CDR1 is SQVTM and CDR2 ANQGSEA. V dropped 3 bases and J dropped 5; count of bases not matched to a gene: 5. The CDR3 loop spans 14 amino acids. The clonotype was recovered from a woman aged 18 to 35 with alopecia areata. Some clones in this sample may be carry-over from other donors' samples. Sequencing used whole blood, obtained in connection with sensitization to the hapten diphenylcyclopropenone (DPC). The chain joins TRBV29-1 to TRBJ2-5; 11 nucleotides agree with TRBD1. Here the CDR3 DNA reads TGCAGCGTTGATCGGACAGGGGGCACGGAGACCCAGTACTTC. Encoded protein: CSVDRTGGTETQYF. The whole variable domain, remainder taken from reference TRBV29-1 and TRBJ2-5, is SAVISQKPSRDICQRGTSLTIQCQVDSQVTMMFWYRQQPGQSLTLIATANQGSEATYESGFVIDKFPISRPNLTFSTLTVSNMSPEDSSIYLCSVDRTGGTETQYFGPGTRLLVL.